Listed here is a single TCR beta chain. TCRdb's copy holds only in-frame clones and misses some; the assay was immunoSEQ multiplex PCR. The data hold around 1.5 million clones, with approximately 98% observed a single time. These data originate in a study of shared clonotypes between healthy human individuals. Trimming shortened V by 3 bases and J by 7 bases, and 10 bases separated the two germline ends. Per the germline V gene, CDR1 is SGHRS and CDR2 is YFSETQ. The length of the CDR3 is 12 residues. Material for sequencing was naive CD4+ T cells sorted from blood. Described subset: CD45RA+ positively selected. This chain connects TRBV5-1 to TRBJ1-2; D is uncertain. The sequence derives from a man aged 30 to 45 in good health. In DNA, the CDR3 is TGCGCCAGCAGCTCGGACGGCAGTGGCTACACCTTC. This translates into CASSSDGSGYTF.